A selection of T cell receptor beta chains follows, all from one sample in a study of brain T cells in children with intractable seizures. Here immunoSEQ multiplex PCR was the method, and the copy in TCRdb shows in-frame clones only, minus some. The sample records roughly 80,000 clones, around 91% being singletons. The sequenced sample was peripheral blood, obtained at surgery. These TCRs come from a girl aged 2-15 years with Rasmussen encephalitis and intractable seizures. Each CDR3 is given with its conserved first and last residue. A D gene is named only where the DNA matches it firmly. Size values are once, few and many counts, or a class for expanded clones, and some rows have none.

D gene	V gene	J gene	clone size	CDR3 DNA	CDR3 protein
NA	TRBV10-3	TRBJ2-7	NA	TGTGCCATCAGTGAGTCCTACCGCGTGGCGACGATCAGACGGCTGCTTAGCTACGAGCAGTACTTC	CAISESYRVATIRRLLSYEQYF
TRBD1	TRBV7-9	TRBJ2-7	NA	TGTGCCAGCAGCTCATACGGGACAGGGCGTTACGAGCAGTACTTC	CASSSYGTGRYEQYF
NA	TRBV27	TRBJ2-7	once	TGTGCCAGCAGCTTCTCGAGGGGCGAGACGTACTTC	CASSFSRGETYF
NA	TRBV29-1	TRBJ2-3	NA	TGCAGCTTCGGCACAGATACGCAGTATTTT	CSFGTDTQYF
NA	TRBV11-3	TRBJ1-3	NA	TGTGCCAGCAGCTTGTGGGGGACATCGGGAAACACCATATATTTT	CASSLWGTSGNTIYF
NA	TRBV27	TRBJ2-2	NA	TGTGCCAGCAGTTTGGCGCAAAACACCGGGGAGCTGTTTTTT	CASSLAQNTGELFF
NA	TRBV6-2/TRBV6-3	TRBJ2-7	NA	TGTGCCAGCAGTTACCCACGGACTGTCGCCAAGCAGTACTTC	CASSYPRTVAKQYF
NA	TRBV9	TRBJ2-2	NA	TGTGCCAGCAGCGTAGCCAGAGCGAACACCGGGGAGCTGTTTTTT	CASSVARANTGELFF
TRBD1	TRBV5-5	TRBJ1-2	NA	TGTGCCAGCAGCTTACAGGGGGCGCCCAGAAATGGCTACACCTTC	CASSLQGAPRNGYTF
NA	TRBV6-5	TRBJ1-2	NA	TGTGCCAGCAGTTACTCGACAGGAGGGGGCTACACCTTC	CASSYSTGGGYTF
NA	TRBV4-1	TRBJ2-3	NA	TGCGCCAGCAGCCTAAAAGCGTTGGGCCGGGAAGATACGCAGTATTTT	CASSLKALGREDTQYF
TRBD1	TRBV2	TRBJ1-6	NA	TGTGCCAGCGGGGACAGGGAGCCTTCTAATTCACCCCTCCACTTT	CASGDREPSNSPLHF
NA	TRBV27	TRBJ1-5	once	TGTGCCAGCAGTTATCTTTACGGGCCGGATCAGCCCCAGCATTTT	CASSYLYGPDQPQHF
TRBD1	TRBV29-1	TRBJ1-2	NA	TGCAGCGCCGGGACAGGGGGGAGCTATGGCTACACCTTC	CSAGTGGSYGYTF
NA	TRBV27	TRBJ1-1	NA	TGTGCCAGCAGTTCCAGGGTGACGCGGACTGAAGCTTTCTTT	CASSSRVTRTEAFF
NA	TRBV19	TRBJ2-7	NA	TGTGCCAGTAGTATCTCTGGGAGCTCCTACGAGCAGTACTTC	CASSISGSSYEQYF
NA	TRBV5-4	TRBJ2-5	NA	TGTGCCAGCAGCTTGGGGGCTGGTGCCGGAGCAGAGACCCAGTACTTC	CASSLGAGAGAETQYF
NA	TRBV7-9	TRBJ1-3	NA	TGTGCCAGCAGCTTAGTGATCGGGTCAGCTGGAAACACCATATATTTT	CASSLVIGSAGNTIYF
NA	TRBV5-5	TRBJ2-5	NA	TGTGCCAGCAGCTTGGGCATACAAGAGACCCAGTACTTC	CASSLGIQETQYF
TRBD1	TRBV27	TRBJ2-2	NA	TGTGCCAGCCGGGGACAGGGGGCGCTTAGAACCGGGGAGCTGTTTTTT	CASRGQGALRTGELFF
TRBD2	TRBV28	TRBJ2-3	NA	TGTGCCAGCAGTCCCTTTTTCGCCGGGGGGAACACAGATACGCAGTATTTT	CASSPFFAGGNTDTQYF
NA	TRBV28	TRBJ1-6	NA	TGTGCCAGCAGTTTCCTAGTTGCTTCACCCCTCCACTTT	CASSFLVASPLHF
NA	TRBV30	TRBJ2-7	NA	TGTGCCTGGAGTGTCGGAGGCAGTCGCTCCTACGAGCAGTACTTC	CAWSVGGSRSYEQYF
NA	TRBV18	TRBJ1-1	NA	TGTGCCAGCTCACCACCCGGGGGGTACACTGAAGCTTTCTTT	CASSPPGGYTEAFF
TRBD1	TRBV2	TRBJ1-5	NA	TGTGCCAGCAGGGTGCCAGGGGGCGGCAATCAGCCCCAGCATTTT	CASRVPGGGNQPQHF
TRBD2	TRBV24-1	TRBJ2-3	NA	TGTGCCACCAGTGACTCCCTACTAGCGGGGGTTCGCACAGATACGCAGTATTTT	CATSDSLLAGVRTDTQYF
NA	TRBV27	TRBJ2-1	NA	TGTGCCAGCAGTTTATTGGGCAATGAGCAGTTCTTC	CASSLLGNEQFF
NA	TRBV3-1/TRBV3-2	TRBJ2-5	NA	TGTGCCAGCAGCCAAGATGCAGGGGCCGGGGAGACCCAGTACTTC	CASSQDAGAGETQYF
NA	TRBV27	TRBJ1-6	NA	TGTGCCAGCAGTGTGTGGACGGGAGCTCCCTATAATTCACCCCTCCACTTT	CASSVWTGAPYNSPLHF
TRBD2	TRBV5-1	TRBJ2-7	once	TGCGCCAGCAGCTGGACTAGCGGCTACGAGCAGTACTTC	CASSWTSGYEQYF
NA	TRBV4-1	TRBJ1-1	NA	TGCGCCAGCAGCCAAGATGGCCCCTCAGGAGCTTTCTTT	CASSQDGPSGAFF
NA	TRBV18	TRBJ2-7	medium-sized	TGTGCCAGCTCACCTGTTGCGCGGGAATTCTACGAGCAGTACTTC	CASSPVAREFYEQYF
NA	TRBV24-1	TRBJ1-2	NA	TGTGCCACCAGTGTCCCGACAGCAGCTAACTATGGCTACACCTTC	CATSVPTAANYGYTF
NA	TRBV15	TRBJ2-1	NA	TGTGCCACCAGCGGTTCTTGGGTTCGTGAGCAGTTCTTC	CATSGSWVREQFF
NA	TRBV13	TRBJ1-2	NA	TGTGCCAGCAGCTTGCGAACCGCCAATGGCTACACCTTC	CASSLRTANGYTF
NA	TRBV6-1	TRBJ1-6	NA	TGTGCCAGCAGTGAAGGAGGTACGAGAAGCTCACCCCTCCACTTT	CASSEGGTRSSPLHF
TRBD2	TRBV5-6	TRBJ2-5	NA	TGTGCCAGCAGCTTGTCCTGGGTAGCGGGAGGGCCGAGGGAGACCCAGTACTTC	CASSLSWVAGGPRETQYF
NA	TRBV6-5	TRBJ2-2	NA	TGTGCCAGCCGAACCGAGACGCGGACCGGGGAGCTGTTTTTT	CASRTETRTGELFF
NA	TRBV27	TRBJ2-7	NA	TGTGCCAGCAGTTTCGGGCATACGGCTGGAGGCTGGGCTGGCGAGCAGTACTTC	CASSFGHTAGGWAGEQYF
NA	TRBV12-3/TRBV12-4	TRBJ2-1	NA	TGTGCCAGCAGCTCCCGTTACAATGAGCAGTTCTTC	CASSSRYNEQFF
TRBD1	TRBV12-5	TRBJ1-1	NA	TGTGCTAGTGGTTTGGTTGGACAGGGCGGAGCTTTCTTT	CASGLVGQGGAFF
NA	TRBV30	TRBJ1-2	few	TGTGCCTGGAGTGTACGGTGGAGTGTGAGGGGCGCCCGAGATGGCTACACCTTC	CAWSVRWSVRGARDGYTF
NA	TRBV7-9	TRBJ2-3	NA	TGTGCCAGCAGCTTATACAGCGGGACAGATACGCAGTATTTT	CASSLYSGTDTQYF